The T cell receptor (beta chain) described here comes from a study of graft-versus-host responses after intestinal transplantation. At the level of the study: Isolated intestinal, liver-intestinal, or multivisceral transplants had been given to the recipients.

This CDR3 has 12 amino acids. Trimming cost V 8 bases and J 4 bases, with 8 bases left between them. Germline V lookup: CDR1 SNHLY, CDR2 FYNNEI. Tissue processing of the graft released intraepithelial and lamina propria lymphocytes from it. Assay: immunoSEQ multiplex PCR; the TCRdb copy retains only in-frame clones and omits some. Seen here are thousands of clones, around 82% observed once, and the top ten hold approximately 8%. The sample in question was ileum tissue, obtained just under 310 days after intestinal transplant. The chain recombines TRBV2 with TRBJ2-2, with a tentative D call TRBD1 (5 bases). The sequence was collected from a human patient who received an intestinal transplant, so some T cells may come from the graft donor. CDR3 sequence: CASLTVTGELFF. For the CDR3, the DNA is TGTGCCAGCCTGACAGTCACCGGGGAGCTGTTTTTT.